The 28 T cell receptor beta chains below all came from one sample that was sequenced in a study of cytomegalovirus exposure and HLA in healthy donors. The PCR was carried out with 60 Vbeta primers and 13 Jbeta primers. The data were produced by immunoSEQ multiplex PCR, yet TCRdb's version contains in-frame clones alone and is incomplete. The sample contains tens of thousands of clones, about three quarters of which appear only once. The sequencing input was PBMCs. These receptors were taken from a woman between 50 and 59 years old in good health and CMV-seropositive.

This clone was recorded a few times. The chain recombines TRBV5-4 with TRBJ1-1, with D hard to call. Trimming removed 0 bases from V and 5 bases from J, with 8 bases in between. The CDR3 runs to 13 residues. The germline V gene encodes CDR1 SGHNT and CDR2 YYREEE (reference sequence). CDR3 nucleotides: TGTGCCAGCAGCTTGGAAAGGGAGACTGAAGCTTTCTTT. Translating gives CASSLERETEAFF.

CDR3 in amino acids: CASSAGDVVYEQYF. The CDR3 bases are TGTGCCAGCAGCGCGGGGGACGTCGTCTACGAGCAGTACTTC. V usage is TRBV9 and J usage is TRBJ2-7, with D perhaps TRBD2 (6 bases). The CDR3 loop spans 14 amino acids. With 3 bases removed from V and 3 bases from J, the gap between germline ends came to 13 bases. Germline V lookup: CDR1 SGDLS, CDR2 YYNGEE.

The rearrangement joins TRBV29-1 to TRBJ2-1, with 12 bases that match TRBD2. This CDR3 is built from 15 residues. With 8 bases clipped from V and 4 bases from J, the junction kept 9 bases outside the gene matches. The germline CDR1 and CDR2 sequences are SQVTM and ANQGSEA. The CDR3 loop reads CSSRLAGVGYNEQFF. The DNA of the CDR3 is TGCAGCTCGAGACTAGCGGGAGTTGGGTACAATGAGCAGTTCTTC.

The genes are TRBV9 and TRBJ2-1; D is perhaps TRBD1 (5 bases). The CDR3 is 12 residues long. V lost 0 bases, J lost 8 bases, and 6 bases lay in between. CDR1 is SGDLS and CDR2 is YYNGEE in the germline V gene. The CDR3 here is CASSVVGDEQFF. CDR3 nucleotides: TGTGCCAGCAGCGTAGTAGGGGATGAGCAGTTCTTC.

This chain links TRBV9 with TRBJ2-5; 8 nucleotides align to TRBD2. V lost 0 bases, J lost 3 bases, and 7 bases stayed unmatched. Germline lookup yields CDR1 SGDLS and CDR2 YYNGEE. The CDR3 extends over 16 amino acids. The CDR3 is CASSVGVSGVKETQYF. DNA for the CDR3: TGTGCCAGCAGCGTAGGGGTTAGCGGGGTTAAAGAGACCCAGTACTTC.

The genes are TRBV7-6 and TRBJ2-7; possibly TRBD2 for D (5 bases). The V end was cut by 1 base, the J end by 3 bases, with 13 bases between. Germline V CDR1 and CDR2: SGHVS, FNYEAQ. The CDR3 contains 15 residues. The CDR3 region has the DNA TGTGCCAGCAGCTTAGGGCCAGCGGAAGGCTACGAGCAGTACTTC. This gives the protein CASSLGPAEGYEQYF. Using reference TRBV7-6 and TRBJ2-7 for the parts outside the CDR3, the full variable domain is GAGVSQSPRYKVTKRGQDVALRCDPISGHVSLYWYRQALGQGPEFLTYFNYEAQQDKSGLPNDRFSAERPEGSISTLTIQRTEQRDSAMYRCASSLGPAEGYEQYFGPGTRLTVT.

This clone was seen a few times. The V and J genes are TRBV28 and TRBJ2-2; a possible D gene is TRBD2 (7 bases). CDR3 length: 13 amino acids. Germline lookup yields CDR1 MDHEN and CDR2 SYDVKM. V was clipped by 5 bases and J by 5 bases, with 9 bases between them. The CDR3 coding sequence is TGTGCCAGCAGTAGGGGGGGGACCGGGGAGCTGTTTTTT. As protein: CASSRGGTGELFF.

In DNA, the CDR3 is TGTGCCAGTAGTACCCGTGTGACTAGCGGGAGGAGCTCCTACAATGAGCAGTTCTTC. Encoded protein: CASSTRVTSGRSSYNEQFF. This sequence joins TRBV19 and TRBJ2-1; 13 nucleotides agree with TRBD2. The CDR3 totals 19 residues. Germline CDR1 is LNHDA and CDR2 is SQIVND (reference sequence). V trimming: 4 bases; J trimming: 0 bases; junction bases outside the gene matches: 9.

V gene TRBV28 combines with J gene TRBJ1-6; TRBD1 might be the D (5 bases). This CDR3 is 13 amino acids long. V gave up 5 bases and J gave up 7 bases, with 9 bases separating them. Germline V CDR1 and CDR2: MDHEN, SYDVKM. The CDR3: CASSAGKNSPLHF. Here the CDR3 DNA reads TGTGCCAGCAGTGCAGGGAAAAATTCACCCCTCCACTTT.

Here the CDR3 reads CASSAPGVNEKLFF. CDR3 DNA: TGTGCCAGCAGTGCTCCGGGTGTCAATGAAAAACTGTTTTTT. This sequence joins TRBV6-6 and TRBJ1-4; unclear D gene. Germline loops: CDR1 MNHNY, CDR2 SVGAGI (reference sequence). The CDR3 spans 14 residues. Trimming took off 5 bases at V and 5 bases at J, with 12 bases between the two ends.

The chain couples TRBV4-1 to TRBJ1-4, with 7 bases lining up with TRBD1. The germline V gene encodes CDR1 MGHRA and CDR2 YSYEKL. The CDR3 has 14 amino acids. V was clipped by 4 bases and J by 8 bases; unmatched bases: 7. The CDR3 reads CASSRDRGSEKLFF. CDR3 DNA: TGCGCCAGCAGCCGGGACAGAGGTAGCGAAAAACTGTTTTTT.

The chain recombines TRBV7-9 with TRBJ1-2, with a weak D call TRBD1 (6 bases). This CDR3 has 15 residues. Germline V CDR1 and CDR2: SEHNR, FQNEAQ (reference sequence). V lost 0 bases, J lost 3 bases, and 11 bases lay in between. Here the CDR3 DNA reads TGTGCCAGCAGCTTAGCGACAGGAGCCCACTATGGCTACACCTTC. This sequence encodes CASSLATGAHYGYTF.

The chain employs TRBV4-2 and TRBJ1-3; D is undetermined. CDR1 is LGHNA and CDR2 is YNFKEQ in the germline V gene. With 0 bases removed from V and 0 bases from J, the gap between germline ends came to 9 bases. The CDR3 has 16 amino acids. CDR3 in amino acids: CASSQDGTNSGNTIYF. CDR3 DNA: TGTGCCAGCAGCCAAGATGGCACAAACTCTGGAAACACCATATATTTT.

For the CDR3, the DNA is TGTGCCAGCAGCCAAGATGAGGGCAGCTCTGAAGCTTTCTTT. Residues: CASSQDEGSSEAFF. The rearrangement joins TRBV4-2 to TRBJ1-1; D remains ambiguous. The CDR3 is made up of 14 amino acids. Trimming cost V 0 bases and J 6 bases, with 11 bases left between them. CDR1 is LGHNA and CDR2 is YNFKEQ in the germline V gene.

This chain uses TRBV5-1 with TRBJ2-5, with TRBD1 matching 8 bases. This CDR3 contains 15 residues. Germline V gives CDR1 SGHRS, CDR2 YFSETQ. V was clipped by 2 bases and J by 4 bases; unmatched bases: 7. The CDR3 loop reads CASSFRQGLGETQYF. The CDR3 nucleotides are TGCGCCAGCAGCTTCCGACAGGGGCTGGGAGAGACCCAGTACTTC.

The CDR3 reads CASSWTSSNEQYF. Written as DNA, the CDR3 is TGTGCCAGTAGTTGGACTAGCAGCAACGAGCAGTACTTC. The chain recombines TRBV19 with TRBJ2-7; 8 bases line up with TRBD2. The CDR3 extends over 13 amino acids. V gave up 5 bases and J gave up 5 bases; unmatched junction bases: 5. Germline CDR1 LNHDA, CDR2 SQIVND (reference sequence).

About this clone itself: A read error may account for a junction end that differs from germline. The chain joins TRBV7-9 to TRBJ1-2, with D perhaps matching TRBD1 (6 bases). The CDR3 has 17 residues. CDR1 and CDR2 from the germline V gene are SEHNR and FQNEAQ (reference sequence). CDR3 nucleotide sequence: TGTTCCAGCAGCAGACAGGCGCTAGTTGAGGTGGACTATGGCTACACCTTC. It translates to CSSSRQALVEVDYGYTF.

The rearrangement joins TRBV6-5 to TRBJ2-4; 8 nucleotides line up with TRBD2. The CDR3 sequence is 15 residues long. Germline V gene sequence: CDR1 MNHEY, CDR2 SVGAGI. Trimming at V came to 2 bases and at J to 0 bases, leaving 0 bases not matched to a gene. The CDR3 DNA is TGTGCCAGCAGTTACCGGGGGGGAGCCAAAAACATTCAGTACTTC. It encodes CASSYRGGAKNIQYF.

The chain uses TRBV7-2 and TRBJ1-5; tentatively, D is TRBD1 (5 bases). This CDR3 comprises 14 residues. CDR1 and CDR2 (germline): SGHTA, FQGNSA. Trimming removed 5 bases from V and 4 bases from J, with 12 bases in between. This CDR3 is CASSDGGWNQPQHF. CDR3 nucleotides: TGTGCCAGCAGCGATGGGGGGTGGAATCAGCCCCAGCATTTT.

This clone was counted a few times. The genes are TRBV7-6 and TRBJ1-4; 7 positions match TRBD1. The CDR3 is 14 amino acids. Trimming cost V 4 bases and J 5 bases; bases outside gene matches: 4. Germline V gene sequence: CDR1 SGHVS, CDR2 FNYEAQ. In nucleotides, the CDR3 is TGTGCCAGCAGCTCGGGGACAGACAATGAAAAACTGTTTTTT. This translates into CASSSGTDNEKLFF.

V and J are TRBV4-1 and TRBJ2-7, with D unresolved. V was clipped by 4 bases and J by 3 bases, with 13 bases between them. The CDR3 covers 14 residues. Germline CDR1 MGHRA, CDR2 YSYEKL. The CDR3 spells CASSPRGFDYEQYF. Here the CDR3 DNA reads TGCGCCAGCAGCCCTCGTGGCTTCGACTACGAGCAGTACTTC.

The chain employs TRBV5-4 and TRBJ1-1, with TRBD1 matching 7 bases. This CDR3 comprises 14 residues. V gave up 5 bases and J gave up 8 bases; unmatched junction bases: 12. Germline CDR1 is SGHNT and CDR2 is YYREEE (reference sequence). This chain's CDR3 is CASRAQGVLPEAFF. DNA for the CDR3: TGTGCCAGCAGGGCCCAGGGGGTGCTGCCGGAAGCTTTCTTT.

This clone was seen just once. One end of the junction is discordant with germline, which a read error may explain. The rearrangement joins TRBV7-9 to TRBJ2-7; D perhaps matches TRBD2 (6 bases). The CDR3 loop spans 15 amino acids. The V gene's germline CDR1 is SEHNR and CDR2 FQNEAQ (reference sequence). The CDR3 is CSSSLGWGGNYEQYF. The CDR3 nucleotides are TGTTCCAGCAGCTTAGGTTGGGGCGGGAACTACGAGCAGTACTTC.

The J gene is TRBJ1-1, the V gene TRBV7-3; the D is unclear. With 2 bases removed from V and 4 bases from J, the gap between germline ends came to 8 bases. This CDR3 region has 13 residues. Germline CDR1 and CDR2: SGHTA and FQGTGA. The DNA for the CDR3 is TGTGCCAGCAGCTTACGACTTCTCACTGAAGCTTTCTTT. Encoded protein: CASSLRLLTEAFF.

This sequence joins TRBV4-1 and TRBJ1-3; D call uncertain. Germline V gives CDR1 MGHRA, CDR2 YSYEKL. The CDR3 consists of 16 residues. Trimming stripped 1 base from V and 0 bases from J, with 10 bases between. CDR3 in amino acids: CASSQVLGSSGNTIYF. The CDR3 DNA is TGCGCCAGCAGCCAAGTTCTGGGCTCCTCTGGAAACACCATATATTTT.

V is TRBV19 and J is TRBJ2-7, with D possibly matching TRBD2 (6 bases). Germline CDR1 reads LNHDA; CDR2 reads SQIVND (reference sequence). The V gene lost 6 bases and the J gene lost 2 bases, with 11 bases spanning the gap. The length of the CDR3 is 13 residues. Written as DNA, the CDR3 is TGTGCCAGTAGCCTCGGACTAACCTACGAGCAGTACTTC. This gives the protein CASSLGLTYEQYF.

J is TRBJ2-2 and V is TRBV11-2; TRBD1 is a possible D gene (6 bases). CDR3 size: 14 residues. V shed 5 bases and J shed 6 bases, with 13 bases lying between them. The germline V gene has CDR1 SGHAT and CDR2 FQNNGV. CDR3 residues: CASSAIRGAGELFF. CDR3 coding DNA: TGTGCCAGCAGCGCAATCAGGGGCGCCGGGGAGCTGTTTTTT.

This clone occurred a few times. CDR3 nucleotide sequence: TGTGCCAGCAGTCCACCGAACCCTCGGAGACAGGTTAACACTGAAGCTTTCTTT. The encoded protein is CASSPPNPRRQVNTEAFF. The chain combines TRBV28 with TRBJ1-1; D perhaps matches TRBD1 (6 bases). This CDR3 contains 18 residues. The V end was cut by 5 bases, the J end by 2 bases, with 24 bases between. Per the germline V gene, CDR1 is MDHEN and CDR2 is SYDVKM.